The 10 T cell receptor beta chains given below trace back to one sample, sequenced in a study of human T cells and chemical hapten exposure. Each CDR3 protein is one row after TCRdb ran MiXCR on the RACE reads. Here the sample spans over 45,000 distinct CDR3 sequences, approximately 8.6% being singletons. Described time point: patch test 1, 2 weeks after DPC sensitization. The treatment was: therapeutic diphenylcyclopropenone sensitization with weekly scalp DPC. The sequencing here drew on whole blood, taken in connection with sensitization to the hapten diphenylcyclopropenone (DPC). The receptors were sampled from a middle-aged woman with alopecia areata. Some clones in this sample may be carry-over from other donors' samples.

This clonotype was seen at least ten times. The chain links TRBV28 to TRBJ2-7, with D perhaps TRBD1 (5 bases). V lost 5 bases, J lost 6 bases, and 17 bases lay in between. The CDR3 extends over 14 amino acids. Germline V CDR1 and CDR2: MDHEN, SYDVKM. The CDR3 region is CASSVDGQVREQYF. CDR3 coding DNA: TGTGCCAGCAGTGTCGACGGACAAGTTCGCGAGCAGTACTTC.

This clonotype was found a few times. The chain carries TRBV7-9 and TRBJ2-1; D unclear. CDR3 length: 12 amino acids. CDR1 is SEHNR and CDR2 is FQNEAQ in the germline V gene (reference sequence). V lost 9 bases and J 4 bases, leaving 10 bases between the germline ends. The CDR3 reads CASAQFYNEQFF. In nucleotides, the CDR3 is TGTGCCAGTGCGCAATTTTACAATGAGCAGTTCTTC.

This clonotype was seen at least ten times. Here the CDR3 reads CASSLRGAGNTIYF. The CDR3 coding sequence is TGTGCCAGCAGTTTGAGAGGAGCTGGAAACACCATATATTTT. The chain couples TRBV12-3 or TRBV12-4 to TRBJ1-3; D unresolved. Trimming pared 3 bases from V and 2 bases from J, leaving 8 bases between. The CDR3 extends over 14 amino acids.

V and J are TRBV28 and TRBJ1-1, with unresolved D. Trimming pared 8 bases from V and 8 bases from J, leaving 9 bases between. CDR1 is MDHEN, CDR2 SYDVKM, per germline. This CDR3 has 10 amino acids. The CDR3 DNA follows: TGTGCCAGCTATTCATCGGAAGCTTTCTTT. Protein: CASYSSEAFF.

About this clonotype: This may stem from a read error, because a much larger clone lies one nucleotide away. V is TRBV2 and J is TRBJ1-1; no reliable D call. The CDR3 is 14 amino acids. From germline, CDR1 is SNHLY and CDR2 FYNNEI. The CDR3 DNA follows: TGTGCCAGCAGTCCTACATACATGAACACTAAAGCTTTCTTT. Amino acid sequence: CASSPTYMNTKAFF.

The chain combines TRBV7-9 with TRBJ1-4; D is ambiguous. This CDR3 contains 13 residues. Trimming took off 9 bases at V and 0 bases at J, with 8 bases between the two ends. Germline lookup yields CDR1 SEHNR and CDR2 FQNEAQ (reference sequence). The CDR3 reads CASPGSTNEKLFF. In DNA, the CDR3 is TGTGCCAGTCCGGGGTCAACTAATGAAAAACTGTTTTTT.

This clonotype was found many times. J is TRBJ2-2 and V is TRBV12-3 or TRBV12-4; 8 bases agree with TRBD1. V lost 7 bases, J lost 7 bases, and 8 bases stayed unmatched. CDR3 size: 14 residues. CDR3 in DNA: TGTGCCAGCACCTACCAGGGGGCCGGCGGGGAGCTGTTTTTT. The encoded protein is CASTYQGAGGELFF.

The sample holds a few counts of this clonotype. The chain links TRBV23-1 to TRBJ2-1; possibly TRBD2 for D (6 bases). TRBV23-1 is identified as an open reading frame with a role that is uncertain. V lost 9 bases to trimming and J lost 5 bases, with 20 bases between them. This CDR3 comprises 15 residues. CDR3 residues: CARGGIWHTHNEQFF. CDR3 DNA sequence: TGCGCCAGGGGGGGAATATGGCACACACACAATGAGCAGTTCTTC.

This clonotype was found many times. DNA of the CDR3: TGCAGCGTAACAGGGGGGACCAATGGAAACACCATATATTTT. Translation gives CSVTGGTNGNTIYF. The V gene is TRBV29-1, the J gene TRBJ1-3, with TRBD1 identical over 8 bases. The CDR3 length is 14 residues. The trim removed 6 bases at V and 3 bases at J, leaving 7 bases unmatched. Germline V gene lookup returns CDR1 SQVTM and CDR2 ANQGSEA.

Only a few counts were recorded for this clonotype. The junction does not match germline at one end; this may be a read error. This chain links TRBV14 with TRBJ1-6; D uncertain. This CDR3 region has 14 residues. Germline CDR1 SGHDN, CDR2 FVKESK. CDR3 sequence reads: CASSQFRPPSPLHF. Here the CDR3 DNA reads TGTGCCAGCAGCCAATTTAGGCCCCCCTCACCCCTCCATTTT. The full variable domain, with the rest looked up from reference TRBV14 and TRBJ1-6, is EAGVTQFPSHSVIEKGQTVTLRCDPISGHDNLYWYRRVMGKEIKFLLHFVKESKQDESGMPNNRFLAERTGGTYSTLKVQPAELEDSGVYFCASSQFRPPSPLHFGNGTRLTVT.